Only a few counts were recorded for the clone carrying this TCR beta chain. The data originate from a study of blood T cell repertoires in COVID-19. Looking at the study overall: Samples of COVID-19 (acute and convalescent) were obtained from the United States, Italy and Spain. T cells, B-cell-depleted T cells, or PBMCs provided the cDNA or gDNA that served as material.

The CDR3 runs 15 residues. Germline values: CDR1 MNHEY, CDR2 SMNVEV (reference sequence). V was cut by 6 bases and J by 1 base, with 13 bases left in between. In the original analysis: The assay estimated nucleated cells by amplifying reference gene primers. Libraries were prepared by immunoSEQ multiplex PCR; TCRdb keeps only in-frame clonotypes and omits some of them. Clonal size and the V and J genes are those of that table, whereas D and trimming came from the DNA. There are roughly 170,000 clones in the sample; around 67% occur only once, and 2.5% to 3% lies in the top ten. The V gene is TRBV27, the J gene TRBJ1-5, with D hard to call. This clonotype was sampled from a woman of 80 years or more with acute or convalescent COVID-19. Sequenced: peripheral blood. The chain's CDR3 is CASSADTESNQPQHF. Here the CDR3 DNA reads TGTGCCAGCAGCGCAGACACAGAGAGCAATCAGCCCCAGCATTTT.